The rows below give T cell receptor beta chains drawn from one sample of a study of blood T cell repertoires in COVID-19. TCRdb keeps only in-frame clones here, not all; method: immunoSEQ multiplex PCR. The sample carries some 150,000 clones, roughly three quarters recorded once. The sequencing sample was made of peripheral blood. These receptors were taken from a man in his 60s with acute or convalescent COVID-19. The CDR3 runs from the conserved cysteine through the conserved F or W. A D gene is named only where the DNA matches it firmly. Size values are once, few and many counts, or a class for expanded clones, and some rows have none.

v_gene: TRBV24-1; abundance: NA; d_gene: NA; j_gene: TRBJ2-3; len: 16; CDR3nt: TGTGCCACCAGTGATCCTAGCACCAAGTCTACAGATACGCAGTATTTT; CDR3aa: CATSDPSTKSTDTQYF
v_gene: TRBV9; abundance: once; d_gene: NA; j_gene: TRBJ2-3; len: 15; CDR3nt: TGTGCCAGCAGCGCTCGCGGGCGGGTGGCAGATACGCAGTATTTT; CDR3aa: CASSARGRVADTQYF
v_gene: TRBV5-1; abundance: NA; d_gene: TRBD2; j_gene: TRBJ2-1; len: 14; CDR3nt: TGCGCCAGCAGCCCCAGGACTAGCGTTGATGAGCAGTTCTTC; CDR3aa: CASSPRTSVDEQFF
v_gene: TRBV11-2; abundance: NA; d_gene: TRBD1; j_gene: TRBJ2-6; len: 16; CDR3nt: TGTGCCAGCAGCTTTACAGGGGACTCTGGGGCCAACGTCCTGACTTTC; CDR3aa: CASSFTGDSGANVLTF
v_gene: TRBV9; abundance: NA; d_gene: NA; j_gene: TRBJ2-3; len: 13; CDR3nt: TGTGCCAGCAGCGTTGGAGTTTACGATACGCAGTATTTT; CDR3aa: CASSVGVYDTQYF
v_gene: TRBV27; abundance: NA; d_gene: NA; j_gene: TRBJ2-7; len: 12; CDR3nt: TGTGCCAGCAGTTTATCTTACTACGAGCAGTACTTC; CDR3aa: CASSLSYYEQYF
v_gene: TRBV2; abundance: NA; d_gene: NA; j_gene: TRBJ2-5; len: 14; CDR3nt: TGTGCCAGCATGACAGGGAGGTTGGTAGAGACCCAGTACTTC; CDR3aa: CASMTGRLVETQYF
v_gene: TRBV5-1; abundance: few; d_gene: TRBD1; j_gene: TRBJ1-2; len: 15; CDR3nt: TGCGCCAGCAGCTTACAGGGGGACGGGGTCTATGGCTACACCTTC; CDR3aa: CASSLQGDGVYGYTF
v_gene: TRBV25-1; abundance: many; d_gene: TRBD1; j_gene: TRBJ2-1; len: 18; CDR3nt: TGTGCCAGCAGTGAATATTATACTCGACAGGGGGCAAGGAATGAGCAGTTCTTC; CDR3aa: CASSEYYTRQGARNEQFF
v_gene: TRBV7-9; abundance: few; d_gene: TRBD1; j_gene: TRBJ2-7; len: 19; CDR3nt: TGTGCCAGCAGCTCCTTAGGGGGCCGATATGGACAGGTTTCCTACGAGCAGTACTTC; CDR3aa: CASSSLGGRYGQVSYEQYF
v_gene: TRBV9; abundance: NA; d_gene: TRBD2; j_gene: TRBJ2-1; len: 17; CDR3nt: TGTGCCAGCAGCGGTTTCGGGCGGACGGGAGGGTACAATGAGCAGTTCTTC; CDR3aa: CASSGFGRTGGYNEQFF
v_gene: TRBV3-1/TRBV3-2; abundance: NA; d_gene: NA; j_gene: TRBJ2-7; len: 15; CDR3nt: TGTGCCAGCAGCCAAGAGTCCTACCCCTCCTACGAGCAGTACTTC; CDR3aa: CASSQESYPSYEQYF
v_gene: TRBV7-9; abundance: NA; d_gene: TRBD1; j_gene: TRBJ1-1; len: 17; CDR3nt: TGTGCCAGCAGCCGAGGGACAGCTTACGAATGGGGCACTGAAGCTTTCTTT; CDR3aa: CASSRGTAYEWGTEAFF
v_gene: TRBV13; abundance: NA; d_gene: NA; j_gene: TRBJ2-7; len: 13; CDR3nt: TGTGCCAGCAGCCCAACTTCTGAGGACGAGCAGTACTTC; CDR3aa: CASSPTSEDEQYF
v_gene: TRBV6-5; abundance: NA; d_gene: NA; j_gene: TRBJ1-4; len: 15; CDR3nt: TGTGCCAGCAGTCCACCGGGGATATCTAATGAAAAACTGTTTTTT; CDR3aa: CASSPPGISNEKLFF
v_gene: TRBV30; abundance: NA; d_gene: NA; j_gene: TRBJ1-2; len: 14; CDR3nt: TGTGCCTGGAGCTTCCGGGGTCGGACCTATGGCTACACCTTC; CDR3aa: CAWSFRGRTYGYTF
v_gene: TRBV23-1; abundance: NA; d_gene: TRBD1; j_gene: TRBJ1-4; len: 17; CDR3nt: TGCGCCAGCAGTCAAATCTTGACAGGGGGCAGCAGGAAGAAACTGTTTTTT; CDR3aa: CASSQILTGGSRKKLFF
v_gene: TRBV28; abundance: few; d_gene: NA; j_gene: TRBJ2-7; len: 11; CDR3nt: TGTGCCAGCAGTTTTACGGACGAGCAGTACTTC; CDR3aa: CASSFTDEQYF
v_gene: TRBV5-8; abundance: NA; d_gene: NA; j_gene: TRBJ1-1; len: 13; CDR3nt: TGTGCCAGCAGCTTTGGACTGCACACTGAAGCTTTCTTT; CDR3aa: CASSFGLHTEAFF
v_gene: TRBV3-1/TRBV3-2; abundance: NA; d_gene: NA; j_gene: TRBJ1-6; len: 13; CDR3nt: TGTGCCAGCAGCCAAGGGTCTCGGTCACCCCTCCACTTT; CDR3aa: CASSQGSRSPLHF
v_gene: TRBV6-5; abundance: NA; d_gene: NA; j_gene: TRBJ1-5; len: 15; CDR3nt: TGTGCCAGCAGAACGACGGTCTATAGCAATCAACCCCAGCATTTT; CDR3aa: CASRTTVYSNQPQHF
v_gene: TRBV9; abundance: NA; d_gene: NA; j_gene: TRBJ1-4; len: 17; CDR3nt: TGTGCCAGCAGCGTAGAGGCTGGAAACGGAGAATGGGAAAAACTGTTTTTT; CDR3aa: CASSVEAGNGEWEKLFF
v_gene: TRBV4-2; abundance: NA; d_gene: NA; j_gene: TRBJ1-6; len: 15; CDR3nt: TGTGCCAGCAGCCAAGAAACACAGGGCGGCTCACCCCTCCACTTT; CDR3aa: CASSQETQGGSPLHF
v_gene: TRBV4-1; abundance: NA; d_gene: NA; j_gene: TRBJ1-1; len: 15; CDR3nt: TGCGCCAGCAGCCAAGCAGACAGTGGGAACACTGAAGCTTTCTTT; CDR3aa: CASSQADSGNTEAFF
v_gene: TRBV7-9; abundance: NA; d_gene: NA; j_gene: TRBJ1-4; len: 16; CDR3nt: TGTGCCAGCAGCTCTGGACAAGCCTCAACTAATGAAAAACTGTTTTTT; CDR3aa: CASSSGQASTNEKLFF
v_gene: TRBV24-1; abundance: NA; d_gene: NA; j_gene: TRBJ2-2; len: 14; CDR3nt: TGTGCCACCAGTGATTCCCCAGGGACCGGGGAGCTGTTTTTT; CDR3aa: CATSDSPGTGELFF
v_gene: TRBV11-2; abundance: NA; d_gene: TRBD1; j_gene: TRBJ2-5; len: 13; CDR3nt: TGTGCCAGCAGCTTCGGACAGGGGGAGACCCAGTACTTC; CDR3aa: CASSFGQGETQYF
v_gene: TRBV5-1; abundance: NA; d_gene: TRBD1; j_gene: TRBJ2-7; len: 15; CDR3nt: TGCGCCAGCAGCTTGGAAGCGACAGGGGGCTACGAGCAGTACTTC; CDR3aa: CASSLEATGGYEQYF
v_gene: TRBV12-2; abundance: NA; d_gene: NA; j_gene: TRBJ2-7; len: 15; CDR3nt: TGTGCAAGTCGCTTACCCTCGGGACAGATCTACGAGCAGTACTTC; CDR3aa: CASRLPSGQIYEQYF
v_gene: TRBV5-4; abundance: NA; d_gene: TRBD2; j_gene: TRBJ2-3; len: 14; CDR3nt: TGTGCCAGCAGTTCTGGACTAGCGATCGATACGCAGTATTTT; CDR3aa: CASSSGLAIDTQYF
v_gene: TRBV5-1; abundance: NA; d_gene: NA; j_gene: TRBJ2-7; len: 15; CDR3nt: TGCGCCAGCAGCTTGGCCGTAGGGAGCTCCTACGAGCAGTACTTC; CDR3aa: CASSLAVGSSYEQYF
v_gene: TRBV7-9; abundance: NA; d_gene: NA; j_gene: TRBJ1-5; len: 16; CDR3nt: TGTGCCAGCAGCCCCCTCAGCGGGGGTAGCAATCAGCCCCAGCATTTT; CDR3aa: CASSPLSGGSNQPQHF
v_gene: TRBV6-5; abundance: NA; d_gene: TRBD2; j_gene: TRBJ2-7; len: 15; CDR3nt: TGTGCCAGCAGATCTGGACTAGCGGGTAACTACGAGCAGTACTTC; CDR3aa: CASRSGLAGNYEQYF
v_gene: TRBV10-2; abundance: few; d_gene: NA; j_gene: TRBJ1-1; len: 13; CDR3nt: TGCGCCAGCAGTGAACAGGAAACCACTGAAGCTTTCTTT; CDR3aa: CASSEQETTEAFF
v_gene: TRBV24-1; abundance: NA; d_gene: TRBD1; j_gene: TRBJ2-1; len: 13; CDR3nt: TGTGCCACCAGTGACACCGGGACAGATGAGCAGTTCTTC; CDR3aa: CATSDTGTDEQFF
v_gene: TRBV19; abundance: NA; d_gene: NA; j_gene: TRBJ1-2; len: 14; CDR3nt: TGTGCCACCGACTATGGACCGGCCTCTTATGGCTACACCTTC; CDR3aa: CATDYGPASYGYTF
v_gene: TRBV5-6; abundance: few; d_gene: NA; j_gene: TRBJ1-2; len: 13; CDR3nt: TGTGCCAGCAATTTGCAGGGATATGATGGCTACACCTTC; CDR3aa: CASNLQGYDGYTF
v_gene: TRBV15; abundance: few; d_gene: TRBD1; j_gene: TRBJ1-2; len: 17; CDR3nt: TGTGCCACCAGCAGTTATGAGGGGGCCCACTCTAACTATGGCTACACCTTC; CDR3aa: CATSSYEGAHSNYGYTF
v_gene: TRBV2; abundance: NA; d_gene: NA; j_gene: TRBJ2-5; len: 13; CDR3nt: TGTGCCAGCAGGGTCCAGGTTCAAGAGACCCAGTACTTC; CDR3aa: CASRVQVQETQYF
v_gene: TRBV6-1; abundance: NA; d_gene: NA; j_gene: TRBJ2-7; len: 12; CDR3nt: TGTGCCAGCAGTGAAGGGGCCCGGGAGCAGTACTTC; CDR3aa: CASSEGAREQYF
v_gene: TRBV2; abundance: NA; d_gene: TRBD1; j_gene: TRBJ1-5; len: 14; CDR3nt: TGTGCCAGCAGTCCCACAGGGGGCAATCAGCCCCAGCATTTT; CDR3aa: CASSPTGGNQPQHF